The next 25 T cell receptor beta chains were all read from a single sample in a study of blood T cell repertoires in COVID-19. Sequenced by immunoSEQ multiplex PCR; TCRdb stores in-frame clones only, minus some. The data show approximately 250,000 clones, roughly 85% seen once. Sequenced: peripheral blood. These receptors all stem from a man younger than 40 who had recovered from COVID-19.

The J gene is TRBJ1-6, the V gene TRBV5-1, with a weak D call TRBD1 (6 bases). V dropped 1 base and J dropped 7 bases, with 15 bases sitting between them. CDR3 length: 16 amino acids. Germline CDR1 and CDR2: SGHRS and YFSETQ. The CDR3, as DNA: TGCGCCAGCAGCTTGCGGGCGGACAGTCTCAATTCACCCCTCCACTTT. This encodes CASSLRADSLNSPLHF.

This clone has more than one count but fewer than ten. The V and J genes are TRBV5-1 and TRBJ2-5; 7 nucleotides align to TRBD1. CDR1 and CDR2 from the germline V gene are SGHRS and YFSETQ. Germline trimming cut 8 bases from V and 0 bases from J; bases unmatched to any gene: 7. The CDR3 is 14 residues long. The CDR3 loop reads CASVPTGNQETQYF. The CDR3 region has the DNA TGCGCCAGTGTGCCGACAGGGAACCAAGAGACCCAGTACTTC.

This chain joins TRBV5-1 and TRBJ1-5; weak D call: TRBD1 (5 bases). V lost 0 bases and J 7 bases, leaving 11 bases between the germline ends. The germline CDR1 and CDR2 sequences are SGHRS and YFSETQ. The CDR3 has 14 residues. CDR3 nucleotide sequence: TGCGCCAGCAGCTTGGCCGGGGGTAGGCAGCCCCAGCATTTT. This translates into CASSLAGGRQPQHF. The whole variable domain, remainder taken from reference TRBV5-1 and TRBJ1-5, is KAGVTQTPRYLIKTRGQQVTLSCSPISGHRSVSWYQQTPGQGLQFLFEYFSETQRNKGNFPGRFSGRQFSNSRSEMNVSTLELGDSALYLCASSLAGGRQPQHFGDGTRLSIL.

This clone was counted a few times. The V gene is TRBV14, the J gene TRBJ1-3, with D maybe TRBD1 (6 bases). V lost 2 bases to trimming and J lost 3 bases, with 8 bases between them. CDR1 SGHDN and CDR2 FVKESK come from the germline V gene. There are 14 residues in the CDR3. The chain's CDR3 is CASSQTGSGNTIYF. The CDR3 DNA sequence: TGTGCCAGCAGCCAAACAGGGAGTGGAAACACCATATATTTT.

This rearrangement joins TRBV2 to TRBJ2-7; 9 nucleotides match TRBD2. CDR3 size: 14 residues. Losses at the gene ends were 7 bases for V and 1 base for J; bases not matched to a gene: 5. Germline CDR1 is SNHLY and CDR2 is FYNNEI. The CDR3 region has the DNA TGTGCCAGCACTCGACTAGCGGAGTCCTACGAGCAGTACTTC. Its translation: CASTRLAESYEQYF.

This chain connects TRBV7-2 to TRBJ2-1; the match to TRBD2 covers 9 bases. The V segment lost 3 bases and the J segment 6 bases; nucleotides outside the gene matches: 6. Germline values: CDR1 SGHTA, CDR2 FQGNSA. The CDR3 totals 15 residues. CDR3 sequence reads: CASSLQRGAINEQFF. The CDR3 bases are TGTGCCAGCAGCTTGCAGCGGGGGGCCATCAATGAGCAGTTCTTC.

The CDR3 DNA reads as TGCGCCAGCAGTGAGGCTAGCGGGTGGTCCAAAAACATTCAGTACTTC. Translation: CASSEASGWSKNIQYF. The chain joins TRBV10-1 to TRBJ2-4; 8 bases map to TRBD2. This CDR3 spans 16 amino acids. CDR1 is WNHNN and CDR2 is SYGVQD in the germline V gene (reference sequence). J was trimmed by 2 bases and V by 2 bases; bases with no gene match: 5.

The rearrangement links TRBV19 to TRBJ1-1; 8 bases are a match to TRBD1. From germline, CDR1 is LNHDA and CDR2 SQIVND (reference sequence). V gave up 4 bases and J gave up 10 bases; unmatched junction bases: 8. This CDR3 is built from 13 residues. CDR3 sequence: CASSTRRGRGAFF. The CDR3 coding sequence is TGTGCCAGTAGTACCCGCAGGGGGCGTGGAGCTTTCTTT.

The chain has TRBV27 and TRBJ1-5; 9 nucleotides agree with TRBD1. Germline values: CDR1 MNHEY, CDR2 SMNVEV (reference sequence). This CDR3 region has 17 residues. The V and J ends lost 2 bases and 4 bases, in that order; junction bases with no gene match: 9. The DNA for the CDR3 is TGTGCCAGCAGTTTACTAGGGACAGGGTATCTGAATCAGCCCCAGCATTTT. Amino acids: CASSLLGTGYLNQPQHF.

The gene calls are TRBV3-1 (or the pseudogene TRBV3-2) and TRBJ1-4; D might be TRBD1 (5 bases). Trimming removed 0 bases at V and 8 bases at J, with 16 bases between. This CDR3 is 16 amino acids long. From germline, CDR1 is LGHDT and CDR2 YNNKEL (reference sequence). CDR3 protein: CASSQDDVGVQEKLFF. The DNA of the CDR3 is TGTGCCAGCAGCCAAGACGATGTAGGGGTTCAGGAAAAACTGTTTTTT.

The J gene is TRBJ2-5, the V gene TRBV7-2, with TRBD2 identical over 11 bases. The CDR3 totals 15 residues. V gave up 5 bases and J gave up 3 bases; unmatched junction bases: 5. Germline CDR1 and CDR2: SGHTA and FQGNSA. DNA of the CDR3: TGTGCCAGCAGCCCCACTAGCGGGGGTAAAGAGACCCAGTACTTC. Translating gives CASSPTSGGKETQYF.

The rearrangement uses TRBV7-6 and TRBJ2-5, with 12 bases identical to TRBD2. The CDR3 extends over 19 amino acids. The V and J ends lost 0 bases and 2 bases, in that order; junction bases with no gene match: 10. Germline loops: CDR1 SGHVS, CDR2 FNYEAQ. CDR3 nucleotide sequence: TGTGCCAGCAGCTTAGCGCCCCTAGCGGGGGGGATTTTTCAAGAGACCCAGTACTTC. Encoded protein: CASSLAPLAGGIFQETQYF.

Only one count was recorded for this clone. This chain uses TRBV4-2 with TRBJ1-3; D gene uncertain. Germline-derived CDR1 and CDR2 are LGHNA and YNFKEQ. Trimming stripped 0 bases from V and 0 bases from J, with 6 bases between. The CDR3 has 15 residues. In nucleotides, the CDR3 is TGTGCCAGCAGCCAAGATACCAGCTCTGGAAACACCATATATTTT. Its protein product is CASSQDTSSGNTIYF.

This clone has only one observation. The chain employs TRBV6-5 and TRBJ1-1; a possible D gene is TRBD1 (5 bases). The CDR3 runs to 13 residues. The V and J ends lost 7 bases and 11 bases respectively, with 20 bases between them. In germline, CDR1 is MNHEY, CDR2 SVGAGI. The CDR3 sequence: CASISAGAGVAFF. The CDR3 DNA sequence: TGTGCCAGCATCTCCGCGGGCGCGGGGGTCGCTTTCTTT.

The rearrangement uses TRBV19 and TRBJ2-3; tentative D call: TRBD1 (5 bases). Germline CDR1 is LNHDA and CDR2 is SQIVND (reference sequence). Trimming took 6 bases from V and 2 from J, leaving 9 bases between them. The CDR3 consists of 13 residues. The CDR3 here is CASSQGFTDTQYF. CDR3 bases: TGTGCCAGTAGCCAGGGATTCACAGATACGCAGTATTTT.

J is TRBJ1-1 and V is TRBV4-2; D remains ambiguous. Trimming pared 0 bases from V and 5 bases from J, leaving 13 bases between. The CDR3 runs to 15 residues. The germline gives CDR1 LGHNA, CDR2 YNFKEQ. This chain's CDR3 is CASSQEVPAGTEAFF. The CDR3 region has the DNA TGTGCCAGCAGCCAAGAGGTTCCCGCGGGTACTGAAGCTTTCTTT.

The chain is built from TRBV30 and TRBJ1-1, with D possibly being TRBD1 (5 bases). The ends were cut back, 4 bases at V and 2 bases at J, with 17 bases in the middle. Germline values: CDR1 GTSNPN, CDR2 SVGIG (reference sequence). The CDR3 sequence is 15 residues long. The CDR3 DNA reads TGTGCCTGGATCGGACACAGGCTCCAAAACACTGAAGCTTTCTTT. This codes for CAWIGHRLQNTEAFF.

The gene calls are TRBV11-2 and TRBJ1-2; 7 bases match TRBD1. The CDR3 has 18 residues. Germline-derived CDR1 and CDR2 are SGHAT and FQNNGV. V dropped 4 bases and J dropped 10; count of bases not matched to a gene: 24. The CDR3 DNA follows: TGTGCCAGCAGCTCCCGATCTTATACTCAAACAGGGGTCCGGGACTACACCTTC. Translated, it gives CASSSRSYTQTGVRDYTF. The full variable domain, in which reference TRBV11-2 and TRBJ1-2 provide the parts outside the CDR3, is EAGVAQSPRYKIIEKRQSVAFWCNPISGHATLYWYQQILGQGPKLLIQFQNNGVVDDSQLPKDRFSAERLKGVDSTLKIQPAKLEDSAVYLCASSSRSYTQTGVRDYTFGSGTRLTVV.

The CDR3 nucleotides are TGTGCCAGCAGTAAAGGGGACAGGGGGCGGATCACTGAAGCTTTCTTT. Amino acids: CASSKGDRGRITEAFF. The J gene is TRBJ1-1, the V gene TRBV6-1; 12 positions match TRBD1. The CDR3 consists of 16 residues. Germline CDR1 and CDR2: MNHNS and SASEGT. The trim removed 5 bases at V and 4 bases at J, leaving 8 bases unmatched.

The genes are TRBV9 and TRBJ2-5; TRBD1 might be the D (5 bases). CDR3 length equals 15 residues. V lost 0 bases to trimming and J lost 5 bases, with 14 bases between them. Germline V gives CDR1 SGDLS, CDR2 YYNGEE. The CDR3 loop reads CASSVEMGLAETQYF. The DNA of the CDR3 is TGTGCCAGCAGCGTAGAGATGGGGCTGGCGGAGACCCAGTACTTC.

CDR3 in amino acids: CASSAADFEQYF. In DNA, the CDR3 is TGTGCCAGCAGCGCCGCGGATTTCGAGCAGTACTTC. The genes are TRBV11-2 and TRBJ2-7, with no clear D. The germline V gene encodes CDR1 SGHAT and CDR2 FQNNGV. This CDR3 contains 12 residues. Trimming left V 5 bases short and J 6 bases short, with 11 bases between.

The rearrangement uses TRBV4-2 and TRBJ1-1; TRBD1 matches at 10 bases. CDR1 and CDR2 (germline): LGHNA, YNFKEQ. V shed 0 bases and J 3 bases; nucleotides not matched to a gene: 7. The CDR3 length is 17 residues. CDR3 loop: CASSQELGQGDDTEAFF. CDR3 DNA: TGTGCCAGCAGCCAAGAGTTAGGACAGGGGGATGACACTGAAGCTTTCTTT.

V and J are TRBV5-1 and TRBJ2-7, with TRBD2 matching 8 bases. J lost 4 bases, V lost 5 bases, and 5 bases had no gene match. The germline V gene has CDR1 SGHRS and CDR2 YFSETQ. The CDR3 sequence is 13 residues long. The CDR3 nucleotides read TGCGCCAGCAGAGCGGGGGCCACTTACGAGCAGTACTTC. Its translation: CASRAGATYEQYF.

This clone showed up just once. The chain carries TRBV6-5 and TRBJ2-5; weak D call: TRBD1 (5 bases). The CDR3 is 13 amino acids. CDR1 and CDR2 (germline): MNHEY, SVGAGI. Deletions cut 6 bases from V and 1 base from J, with 9 bases between. CDR3 protein: CASSFGAQETQYF. CDR3 nucleotide sequence: TGTGCCAGCAGCTTTGGGGCCCAAGAGACCCAGTACTTC.

The rearrangement links TRBV18 to TRBJ1-5, with D possibly being TRBD1 (6 bases). The germline CDR1 and CDR2 sequences are KGHSH and LQKENI. Trimming removed 2 bases from V and 7 bases from J, with 27 bases in between. The length of the CDR3 is 19 residues. The CDR3 loop is CASSPGPVRYLKGGQPQHF. CDR3 nucleotides: TGTGCCAGCTCACCAGGGCCAGTCCGCTACCTTAAAGGGGGACAGCCCCAGCATTTT.